Following are 14 T cell receptor beta chains from one sample sequenced in a study of blood T cell repertoires in COVID-19. Only in-frame clones appear in the TCRdb table, and some are missing; sequencing was by immunoSEQ multiplex PCR. This sample carries roughly 150,000 clones, over 70% of them seen once, and the ten largest clones take roughly 19%. The sequenced sample consisted of peripheral blood. The receptors stem from a woman aged 70-85 years who had recovered from COVID-19.

The chain links TRBV9 to TRBJ2-7, with 7 positions matching TRBD2. The junction had 12 bases not matched to a gene; V was cut back by 6 bases and J by 6 bases. Looked up from germline, CDR1 is SGDLS and CDR2 is YYNGEE. The CDR3 loop spans 14 amino acids. CDR3 loop: CASNPGFGGGEQYF. The CDR3 DNA is TGTGCCAGCAACCCGGGCTTTGGGGGGGGCGAGCAGTACTTC.

The chain carries TRBV5-1 and TRBJ1-1; D is undetermined. The CDR3 extends over 10 amino acids. Between the trimmed V and J ends, which lost 6 bases and 6 bases, there was a span of 6 bases. Looked up from germline, CDR1 is SGHRS and CDR2 is YFSETQ. CDR3 amino acids: CASMSPEAFF. CDR3 nucleotide sequence: TGCGCCAGCATGAGCCCTGAAGCTTTCTTT.

CDR3 nucleotide sequence: TGTGCCAGCAGCCAAGCGGGCCTTTCGGCTTTCTTT. Its translation: CASSQAGLSAFF. This chain joins TRBV12-3 or TRBV12-4 and TRBJ1-1; D is undetermined. The CDR3 totals 12 residues. The V end was cut by 6 bases, the J end by 11 bases, with 16 bases between.

This chain joins TRBV10-3 and TRBJ1-1; 9 nucleotides match TRBD1. There are 14 residues in the CDR3. Looked up from germline, CDR1 is ENHRY and CDR2 is SYGVKD. J lost 2 bases, V lost 7 bases, and 5 bases had no gene match. CDR3 DNA: TGTGCCATCAATCCGGACAGGGGTAACACTGAAGCTTTCTTT. Translating gives CAINPDRGNTEAFF.

This clone appeared once. The chain recombines TRBV5-4 with TRBJ1-2; no reliable D call. CDR1 is SGHNT and CDR2 is YYREEE in the germline V gene (reference sequence). V lost 4 bases to trimming and J lost 0 bases, with 10 bases between them. This CDR3 has 14 amino acids. CDR3 nucleotides: TGTGCCAGCAGCCCACCACATTCTAACTATGGCTACACCTTC. Its translation: CASSPPHSNYGYTF. The full variable domain, in which reference TRBV5-4 and TRBJ1-2 provide the parts outside the CDR3, is ETGVTQSPTHLIKTRGQQVTLRCSSQSGHNTVSWYQQALGQGPQFIFQYYREEENGRGNFPPRFSGLQFPNYSSELNVNALELDDSALYLCASSPPHSNYGYTFGSGTRLTVV.

The chain carries TRBV29-1 and TRBJ2-2; 8 bases fit TRBD2. With V trimmed by 6 bases and J by 0 bases, 12 bases remained unmatched. Per germline, CDR1 SQVTM and CDR2 ANQGSEA. The CDR3 totals 17 residues. The CDR3 region has the DNA TGCAGCGTCAAGACACTAGCGGTTGGGCCGAACACCGGGGAGCTGTTTTTT. Translating gives CSVKTLAVGPNTGELFF.

The CDR3: CASSYNRVSSYGYTF. The CDR3 region has the DNA TGTGCCAGTAGCTACAACCGGGTTTCGTCCTATGGCTACACCTTC. V gene TRBV19 combines with J gene TRBJ1-2; D gene uncertain. Trimming pared 6 bases from V and 4 bases from J, leaving 18 bases between. Germline values: CDR1 LNHDA, CDR2 SQIVND (reference sequence). The CDR3 spans 15 residues. Full variable domain (missing parts from reference TRBV19 and TRBJ1-2): DGGITQSPKYLFRKEGQNVTLSCEQNLNHDAMYWYRQDPGQGLRLIYYSQIVNDFQKGDIAEGYSVSREKKESFPLTVTSAQKNPTAFYLCASSYNRVSSYGYTFGSGTRLTVV.

The genes are TRBV12-5 and TRBJ2-3; 12 bases agree with TRBD2. The V gene end was trimmed by 6 bases and the J gene end by 6 bases; junction bases not matched to a gene: 28. CDR3 length: 22 amino acids. CDR1 and CDR2 from the germline V gene are LGHNT and FRNRAP. This CDR3 is CASGRLDRGRLAGGKFPDTQYF. Written as DNA, the CDR3 is TGTGCTAGTGGCCGCCTGGACAGGGGGAGGCTAGCGGGAGGGAAATTCCCGGATACGCAGTATTTT.

CDR3 amino acids: CAISESQALRNYGYTF. The CDR3 DNA is TGTGCCATCAGTGAGTCCCAGGCCCTCAGGAACTATGGCTACACCTTC. This chain links TRBV10-3 with TRBJ1-2; D is unresolved. V shed 0 bases and J shed 2 bases, with 13 bases lying between them. CDR1 and CDR2 from the germline V gene are ENHRY and SYGVKD. The CDR3 runs 16 residues.

This clone was seen once. The V and J genes are TRBV7-3 and TRBJ1-2, with 12 bases aligning to TRBD1. Germline CDR1 and CDR2: SGHTA and FQGTGA. V shed 5 bases, J shed 7 bases, and the junction held 11 bases outside the gene matches. The CDR3 has 16 residues. The CDR3 DNA follows: TGTGCCAGCAGCCCAGCCGGGACAGGGGGCATAGGTGGCTACACCTTC. The encoded protein is CASSPAGTGGIGGYTF.

The chain joins TRBV5-6 to TRBJ2-7; possibly TRBD2 for D (6 bases). V was clipped by 1 base and J by 3 bases, with 8 bases between them. The CDR3 loop spans 13 amino acids. Germline V gene lookup returns CDR1 SGHDT and CDR2 YYEEEE. The CDR3: CASSLYGGYEQYF. CDR3 coding DNA: TGTGCCAGCAGCTTGTACGGGGGCTACGAGCAGTACTTC.

On this clone itself: Within the sample, other DNA sequences also encode this same CDR3. The rearrangement uses TRBV5-1 and TRBJ1-5; D is uncertain. V was pared by 4 bases and J by 0 bases, with 8 bases between. The CDR3 totals 14 residues. In germline, CDR1 is SGHRS, CDR2 YFSETQ. CDR3 region: CASSPGTSNQPQHF. The DNA of the CDR3 is TGCGCCAGCAGCCCGGGAACTAGCAATCAGCCCCAGCATTTT.

The table lists this clone with a few counts. In the same sample, other DNA sequences code for this CDR3. V and J are TRBV5-1 and TRBJ1-1, with a tentative D call TRBD1 (5 bases). V was cut by 5 bases and J by 7 bases, with 9 bases left in between. CDR3 length: 11 amino acids. Germline assignment: CDR1 SGHRS and CDR2 YFSETQ. In DNA, the CDR3 is TGCGCCAGCAGTAGGGGCGGTGAAGCTTTCTTT. Amino acid sequence: CASSRGGEAFF.

The chain links TRBV15 to TRBJ2-4; no clear D. The CDR3 has 13 residues. V lost 0 bases and J lost 7, with 7 bases in between. The V gene's germline CDR1 is LNHNV and CDR2 YYDKDF (reference sequence). The DNA for the CDR3 is TGTGCCACCAGCAGAGATCCCCGGAACATTCAGTACTTC. Its translation is CATSRDPRNIQYF.